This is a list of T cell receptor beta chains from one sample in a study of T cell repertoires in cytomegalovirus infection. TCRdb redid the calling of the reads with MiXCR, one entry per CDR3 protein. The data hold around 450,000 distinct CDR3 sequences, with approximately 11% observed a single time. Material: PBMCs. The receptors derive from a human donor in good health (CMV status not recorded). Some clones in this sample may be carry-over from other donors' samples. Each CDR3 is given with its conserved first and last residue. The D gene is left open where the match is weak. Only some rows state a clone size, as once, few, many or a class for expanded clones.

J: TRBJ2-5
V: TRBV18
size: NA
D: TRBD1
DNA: TGTGCCAGCTCAGCACAGGGGGCCCAAGAGACCCAGTACTTC
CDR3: CASSAQGAQETQYF

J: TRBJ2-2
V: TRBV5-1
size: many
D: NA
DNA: TGCGCCAGCAGCCCGAGGACCGGCCTTGGGGAGCTGTTTTTT
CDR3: CASSPRTGLGELFF

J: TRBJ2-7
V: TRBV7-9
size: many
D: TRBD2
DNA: TGTGCCAGCAGCTTGGGGACTAGCGGGACCTACGAGCAGTACTTC
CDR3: CASSLGTSGTYEQYF

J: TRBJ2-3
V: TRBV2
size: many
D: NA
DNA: TGTGCCAGCAGTGAGGAAATCGGGCCTAGGGCCACAGATACGCAGTATTTT
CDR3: CASSEEIGPRATDTQYF

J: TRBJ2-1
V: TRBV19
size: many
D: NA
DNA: TGTGCCAGTAGTCCACCACAGGGCGCGAGCTCCTACAATGAGCAGTTCTTC
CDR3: CASSPPQGASSYNEQFF

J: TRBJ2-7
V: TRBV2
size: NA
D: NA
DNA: TGTGCCAGCAGTGAATATGGACGGGCCGACGAGCAGTACTTC
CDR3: CASSEYGRADEQYF

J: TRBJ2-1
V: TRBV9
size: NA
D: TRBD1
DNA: TGTGCCAGCAGCGTAGTTGGGCAGGGGGCCTACAATGAGCAGTTCTTC
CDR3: CASSVVGQGAYNEQFF

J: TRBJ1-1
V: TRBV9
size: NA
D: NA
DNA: TGTGCCAGCAGCGTAGCTAGCGGTGAAGCTTTCTTT
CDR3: CASSVASGEAFF

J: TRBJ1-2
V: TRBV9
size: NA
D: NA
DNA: TGTGCCAGCAGGGCAGGGGCGATTAACTATGGCTACACCTTC
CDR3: CASRAGAINYGYTF

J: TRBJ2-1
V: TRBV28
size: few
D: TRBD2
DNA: TGTGCCAGCAGCCCATGGACTAGCGGGAGGACTGAGCAGTTCTTC
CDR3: CASSPWTSGRTEQFF

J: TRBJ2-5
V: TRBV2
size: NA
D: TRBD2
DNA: TGTGCCAGCAGGAGACTAGCGGGGGGCCGCCAAGAGACCCAGTACTTC
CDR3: CASRRLAGGRQETQYF